This T cell receptor (beta chain) emerged from a study of T cell responses to AZD1222 COVID-19 vaccine. Notes on the study in general: Among spike-specific TCRs, nearly half reportedly target unmutated variant regions.

The data were produced by immunoSEQ multiplex PCR, yet TCRdb's version contains in-frame clones alone and is incomplete. The data show some 130,000 clones, under 95% seen once. The germline gives CDR1 MNHNS, CDR2 SASEGT. CDR3 length: 18 residues. A word on this clone: What it binds is unknown. The junction does not match germline at one end; this may be a read error.

The sequencing used peripheral blood, collected on day 0 of AZD1222 vaccination. The genes are TRBV6-1 and TRBJ2-6; the D is unclear. The TCR was taken from an adult in good health. CDR3: CASSEGLGQHSGANVLTF. The CDR3 DNA is TGTGCCAGCAGCGAAGGCTTGGGTCAGCACTCTGGGGCCAACGTCCTGACTTTC.